The next 20 T cell receptor beta chains were all read from a single sample in a study of radiation and T cells in renal cell carcinoma. Produced via immunoSEQ multiplex PCR; TCRdb's table is partial and in-frame only. Of roughly 80,000 clones listed, roughly 80% are singletons. As to time point: blood 4 weeks post-SBRT, at nephrectomy. Treatment noted: 15 Gy SBRT to primary tumor, nephrectomy 4 weeks later. The sample consisted of blood, taken from a patient whose treatment included radiotherapy and nephrectomy. These receptors were collected from a woman aged 55-70 years with renal cell carcinoma.

The gene calls are TRBV28 and TRBJ1-3; D gene unclear. The germline gives CDR1 MDHEN, CDR2 SYDVKM. V was trimmed by 7 bases and J by 11 bases, leaving 15 bases between them. CDR3 size: 12 residues. The CDR3 reads CASIIPRRPIYF. CDR3 nucleotide sequence: TGTGCCAGCATCATCCCCCGTAGGCCCATATATTTT.

The chain employs TRBV5-1 and TRBJ2-2, with a tentative D call TRBD1 (5 bases). Trimming cost V 0 bases and J 5 bases, with 11 bases left between them. Germline values: CDR1 SGHRS, CDR2 YFSETQ. The CDR3 extends over 15 amino acids. DNA for the CDR3: TGCGCCAGCAGCTTGGGGCAGGGAAATACCGGGGAGCTGTTTTTT. Protein product: CASSLGQGNTGELFF.

The V call is TRBV28, the J call TRBJ2-5; D possibly corresponds to TRBD1 (5 bases). V gave up 2 bases and J gave up 0 bases, with 7 bases separating them. In germline, CDR1 is MDHEN, CDR2 SYDVKM. The CDR3 totals 14 residues. The CDR3 is CASSLRQNQETQYF. CDR3 in DNA: TGTGCCAGCAGTTTACGACAGAACCAAGAGACCCAGTACTTC.

This chain links TRBV19 with TRBJ2-2, with D possibly being TRBD1 or TRBD2 (5 bases each). The germline V and J ends were trimmed by 4 bases and 3 bases, with 12 bases remaining between them. Germline CDR1 is LNHDA and CDR2 is SQIVND (reference sequence). The CDR3 is 15 amino acids. The CDR3 region is CASSTGTEYTGELFF. In DNA, the CDR3 is TGTGCCAGTAGTACCGGGACGGAATACACCGGGGAGCTGTTTTTT.

V usage is TRBV7-9 and J usage is TRBJ2-1; D uncertain. The CDR3 is 15 amino acids. V was clipped by 6 bases and J by 3 bases, with 15 bases between them. CDR1 and CDR2 from the germline V gene are SEHNR and FQNEAQ (reference sequence). The CDR3 DNA is TGTGCCAGCAGTCCTCAGGCAGCCATCTACAATGAGCAGTTCTTC. Translation: CASSPQAAIYNEQFF.

The V call is TRBV19, the J call TRBJ2-5, with TRBD1 matching 9 bases. Trimming took 1 base from V and 7 from J; bases not matched to a gene: 1. Looked up from germline, CDR1 is LNHDA and CDR2 is SQIVND (reference sequence). The CDR3 has 13 amino acids. In nucleotides, the CDR3 is TGTGCCAGTAGTATAGGGACAGGGGTGACCCAGTACTTC. This codes for CASSIGTGVTQYF.

The rearrangement uses TRBV6-1 and TRBJ1-2; 11 bases fit TRBD1. The germline V gene has CDR1 MNHNS and CDR2 SASEGT. The ends lost 4 bases at V and 4 bases at J; junction bases unmatched: 5. The CDR3 sequence is 15 residues long. The CDR3 loop is CASSVRTGGVYGYTF. The CDR3 nucleotides are TGTGCCAGCAGTGTCCGGACAGGGGGCGTCTATGGCTACACCTTC.

The chain has TRBV10-1 and TRBJ2-7; a weak D match, TRBD1 (6 bases). The CDR3 sequence is 15 residues long. Trimming took off 3 bases at V and 6 bases at J, with 18 bases between the two ends. From germline, CDR1 is WNHNN and CDR2 SYGVQD (reference sequence). This CDR3 reads CASSDPRGSGSEQYF. The CDR3 DNA reads TGCGCCAGCAGTGACCCCAGGGGATCGGGATCCGAGCAGTACTTC.

The V call is TRBV7-2, the J call TRBJ2-7; D is possibly TRBD2 (5 bases). V shed 5 bases and J shed 4 bases, with 12 bases lying between them. Germline CDR1 and CDR2: SGHTA and FQGNSA. CDR3 length equals 13 residues. CDR3 protein: CASSPRAEYEQYF. DNA of the CDR3: TGTGCCAGCAGCCCGCGGGCCGAATACGAGCAGTACTTC.

The V call is TRBV2, the J call TRBJ2-3; TRBD2 matches 7 bases. CDR3 length: 15 amino acids. Germline loops: CDR1 SNHLY, CDR2 FYNNEI. V gave up 4 bases and J gave up 2 bases; unmatched junction bases: 6. The CDR3, as DNA: TGTGCCAGCAGTGTCCTAGCGGAAAACACAGATACGCAGTATTTT. Translating gives CASSVLAENTDTQYF.

This clone was detected a few times. The rearrangement joins TRBV5-3 to TRBJ2-7; D is unresolved. TRBV5-3 has ORF status, its function being uncertain. The CDR3 runs to 14 residues. The V end lost 0 bases, the J end lost 4 bases, and 11 bases lay between the germline ends. This CDR3 is CARSLVTTQYEQYF. DNA for the CDR3: TGTGCCAGAAGCTTGGTCACGACCCAATACGAGCAGTACTTC.

This rearrangement joins TRBV5-6 to TRBJ1-2, with TRBD1 identical over 10 bases. J was trimmed by 4 bases and V by 1 base; bases with no gene match: 10. CDR3 length equals 17 residues. CDR1 SGHDT and CDR2 YYEEEE come from the germline V gene. The CDR3 sequence is CASSLPGTGDMGYGYTF. Here the CDR3 DNA reads TGTGCCAGCAGCTTGCCCGGGACAGGGGATATGGGCTATGGCTACACCTTC.

This clone turned up a few times. The chain combines TRBV29-1 with TRBJ1-1, with unresolved D. Germline V gene data show CDR1 as SQVTM and CDR2 as ANQGSEA. This CDR3 spans 13 amino acids. V was trimmed by 6 bases and J by 4 bases, leaving 15 bases between them. CDR3 nucleotide sequence: TGCAGCGTCCTGCAGTCCCGAGGCACTGAAGCTTTCTTT. Its protein is CSVLQSRGTEAFF.

This sequence joins TRBV18 and TRBJ2-5; 7 nucleotides match TRBD1. CDR1 is KGHSH and CDR2 is LQKENI in the germline V gene. Germline trimming cut 6 bases from V and 1 base from J; bases unmatched to any gene: 8. The CDR3 covers 15 residues. The CDR3 spells CASSLQGQPQETQYF. CDR3 DNA sequence: TGTGCCAGCTCTCTTCAGGGACAGCCCCAAGAGACCCAGTACTTC.

The J gene is TRBJ2-7, the V gene TRBV19, with 7 bases aligning to TRBD1. Germline V gene sequence: CDR1 LNHDA, CDR2 SQIVND (reference sequence). The CDR3 consists of 16 residues. Trimming took 5 bases from V and 5 from J; bases not matched to a gene: 15. The CDR3 bases are TGTGCCAGTAGTCTGGGCCTACAGGGGAATGGTGACGAGCAGTACTTC. Its protein is CASSLGLQGNGDEQYF.

The chain links TRBV7-9 to TRBJ2-3, with D possibly TRBD2 on 6 matching bases. V lost 5 bases, J lost 4 bases, and 22 bases lay in between. Germline-derived CDR1 and CDR2 are SEHNR and FQNEAQ (reference sequence). The CDR3 is made up of 17 amino acids. This CDR3 reads CASSPAQGLYTADTQYF. Written as DNA, the CDR3 is TGTGCCAGCAGCCCGGCCCAGGGACTTTACACCGCAGATACGCAGTATTTT.

This rearrangement joins TRBV19 to TRBJ2-7; maybe TRBD1 (5 bases). The CDR3 covers 14 residues. V was trimmed by 8 bases and J by 0 bases, leaving 14 bases between them. The germline V gene encodes CDR1 LNHDA and CDR2 SQIVND (reference sequence). CDR3 in DNA: TGTGCCAGTTCTGACAGACTTAGCTCCTACGAGCAGTACTTC. This gives the protein CASSDRLSSYEQYF.

The chain recombines TRBV29-1 with TRBJ1-1; D gene ambiguous. Deletions cut 6 bases from V and 1 base from J, with 12 bases between. The CDR3 sequence is 13 residues long. Germline V gene lookup returns CDR1 SQVTM and CDR2 ANQGSEA. CDR3 DNA: TGCAGCGTCGTCGACGTCTCGAACACTGAAGCTTTCTTT. Translated, it gives CSVVDVSNTEAFF.

The J gene is TRBJ1-2, the V gene TRBV5-1; TRBD1 aligns across 8 bases. CDR1 and CDR2 from the germline V gene are SGHRS and YFSETQ. V dropped 1 base and J dropped 1; count of bases not matched to a gene: 0. This CDR3 has 14 amino acids. CDR3 sequence: CASSLTGGNYGYTF. CDR3 in DNA: TGCGCCAGCAGCTTGACAGGGGGTAACTATGGCTACACCTTC.

This clone was seen just once. The chain employs TRBV18 and TRBJ2-7, with D maybe TRBD1 (6 bases). The CDR3 loop spans 13 amino acids. Trimming removed 6 bases at V and 4 bases at J, with 13 bases between. Germline CDR1 KGHSH, CDR2 LQKENI. CDR3 nucleotide sequence: TGTGCCAGCTCCGAACAGGGAACTTACGAGCAGTACTTC. As protein: CASSEQGTYEQYF.